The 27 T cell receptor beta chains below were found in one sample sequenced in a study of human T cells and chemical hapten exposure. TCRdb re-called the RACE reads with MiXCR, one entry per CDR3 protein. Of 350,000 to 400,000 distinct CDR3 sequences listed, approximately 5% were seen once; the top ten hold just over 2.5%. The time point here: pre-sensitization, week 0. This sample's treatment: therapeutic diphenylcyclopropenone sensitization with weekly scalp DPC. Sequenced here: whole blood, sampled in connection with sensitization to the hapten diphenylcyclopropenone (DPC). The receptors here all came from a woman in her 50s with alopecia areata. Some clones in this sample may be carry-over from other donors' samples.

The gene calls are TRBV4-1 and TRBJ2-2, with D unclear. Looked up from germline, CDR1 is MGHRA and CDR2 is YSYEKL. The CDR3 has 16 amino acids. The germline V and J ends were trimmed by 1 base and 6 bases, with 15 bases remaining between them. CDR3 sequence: CASSQGPGPDPGELFF. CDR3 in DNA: TGCGCCAGCAGCCAAGGCCCGGGCCCTGATCCCGGGGAGCTGTTTTTT.

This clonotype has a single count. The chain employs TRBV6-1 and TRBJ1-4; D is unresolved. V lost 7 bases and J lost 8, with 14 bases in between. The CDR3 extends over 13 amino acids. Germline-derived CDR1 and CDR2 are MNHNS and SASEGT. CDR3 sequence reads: CASTSGPWEKLFF. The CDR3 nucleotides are TGTGCCAGCACGAGCGGCCCTTGGGAAAAACTGTTTTTT.

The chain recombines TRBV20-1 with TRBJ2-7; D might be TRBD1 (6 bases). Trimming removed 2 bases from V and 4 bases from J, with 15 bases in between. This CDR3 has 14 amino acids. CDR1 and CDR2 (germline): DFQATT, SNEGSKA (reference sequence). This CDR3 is CSARPPGTIYEQYF. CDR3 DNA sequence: TGCAGTGCTAGACCCCCAGGGACAATATACGAGCAGTACTTC.

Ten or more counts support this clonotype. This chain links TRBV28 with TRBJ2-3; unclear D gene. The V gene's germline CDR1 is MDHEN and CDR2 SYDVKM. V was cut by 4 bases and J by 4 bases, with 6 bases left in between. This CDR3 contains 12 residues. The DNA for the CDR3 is TGTGCCAGCAGTTCGAGGTCAGATACGCAGTATTTT. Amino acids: CASSSRSDTQYF. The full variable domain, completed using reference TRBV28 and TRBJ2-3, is DVKVTQSSRYLVKRTGEKVFLECVQDMDHENMFWYRQDPGLGLRLIYFSYDVKMKEKGDIPEGYSVSREKKERFSLILESASTNQTSMYLCASSSRSDTQYFGPGTRLTVL.

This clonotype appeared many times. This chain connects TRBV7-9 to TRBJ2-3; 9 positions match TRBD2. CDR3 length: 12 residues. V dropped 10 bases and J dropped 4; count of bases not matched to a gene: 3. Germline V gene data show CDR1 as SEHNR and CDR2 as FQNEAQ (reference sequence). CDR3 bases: TGTGCCATGGCGGGAGGGCCAGATACGCAGTATTTT. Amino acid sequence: CAMAGGPDTQYF.

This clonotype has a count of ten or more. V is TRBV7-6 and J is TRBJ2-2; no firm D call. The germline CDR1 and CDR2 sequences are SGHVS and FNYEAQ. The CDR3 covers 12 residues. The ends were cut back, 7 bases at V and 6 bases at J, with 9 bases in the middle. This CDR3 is CASTPRSGELFF. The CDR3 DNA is TGTGCCAGCACCCCTCGATCCGGGGAGCTGTTTTTT.

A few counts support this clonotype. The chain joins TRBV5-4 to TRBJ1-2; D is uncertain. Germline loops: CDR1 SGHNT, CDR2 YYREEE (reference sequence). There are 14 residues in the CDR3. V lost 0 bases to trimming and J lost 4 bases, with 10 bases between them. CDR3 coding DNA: TGTGCCAGCAGCTTGGAAGGGAAGGGCTATGGCTACACCTTC. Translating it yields CASSLEGKGYGYTF.

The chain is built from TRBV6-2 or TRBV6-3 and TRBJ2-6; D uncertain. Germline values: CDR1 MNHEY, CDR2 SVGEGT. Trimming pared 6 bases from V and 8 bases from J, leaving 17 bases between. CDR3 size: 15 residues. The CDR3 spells CASSSLVQVSNVLTF. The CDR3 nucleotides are TGTGCCAGCAGCTCCTTAGTTCAAGTTTCCAACGTCCTGACTTTC.

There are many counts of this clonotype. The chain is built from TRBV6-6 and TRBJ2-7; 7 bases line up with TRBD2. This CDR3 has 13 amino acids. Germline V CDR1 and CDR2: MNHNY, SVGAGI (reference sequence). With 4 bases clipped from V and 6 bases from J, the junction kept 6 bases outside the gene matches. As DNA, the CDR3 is TGTGCCAGCAGTTTTCCAGGGAGGGGCGAGCAGTACTTC. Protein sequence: CASSFPGRGEQYF.

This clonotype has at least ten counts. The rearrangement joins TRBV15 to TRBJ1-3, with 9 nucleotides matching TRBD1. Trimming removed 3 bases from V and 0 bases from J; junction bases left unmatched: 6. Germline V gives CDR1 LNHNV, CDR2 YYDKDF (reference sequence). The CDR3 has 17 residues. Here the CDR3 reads CATSSPTGGFSGNTIYF. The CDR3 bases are TGTGCCACCAGCAGCCCGACAGGGGGATTCTCTGGAAACACCATATATTTT.

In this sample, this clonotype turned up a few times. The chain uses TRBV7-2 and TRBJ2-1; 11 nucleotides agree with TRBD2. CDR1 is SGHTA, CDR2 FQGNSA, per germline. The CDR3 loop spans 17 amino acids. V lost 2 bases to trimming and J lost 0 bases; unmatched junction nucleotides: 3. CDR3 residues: CASSLPSGGYSYNEQFF. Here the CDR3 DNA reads TGTGCCAGCAGCTTACCTAGCGGGGGGTACTCCTACAATGAGCAGTTCTTC.

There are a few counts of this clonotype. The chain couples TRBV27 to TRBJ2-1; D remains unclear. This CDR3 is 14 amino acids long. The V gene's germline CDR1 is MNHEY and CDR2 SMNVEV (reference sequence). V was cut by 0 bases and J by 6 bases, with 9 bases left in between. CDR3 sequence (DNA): TGTGCCAGCAGTTTATCGAAAAGGGCCAATGAGCAGTTCTTC. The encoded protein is CASSLSKRANEQFF.

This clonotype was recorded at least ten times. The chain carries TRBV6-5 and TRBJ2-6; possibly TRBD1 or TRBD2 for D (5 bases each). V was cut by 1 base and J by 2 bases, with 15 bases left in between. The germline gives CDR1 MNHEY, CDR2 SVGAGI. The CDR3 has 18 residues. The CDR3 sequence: CASSYFLGDRTGANVLTF. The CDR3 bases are TGTGCCAGCAGTTACTTCCTGGGGGACCGGACTGGGGCCAACGTCCTGACTTTC.

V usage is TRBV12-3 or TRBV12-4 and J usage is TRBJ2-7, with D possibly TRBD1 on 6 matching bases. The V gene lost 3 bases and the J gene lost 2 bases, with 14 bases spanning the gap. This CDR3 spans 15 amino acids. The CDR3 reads CASSFSLDRPYEQYF. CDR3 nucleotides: TGTGCCAGCAGTTTCAGTCTAGACAGGCCCTACGAGCAGTACTTC.

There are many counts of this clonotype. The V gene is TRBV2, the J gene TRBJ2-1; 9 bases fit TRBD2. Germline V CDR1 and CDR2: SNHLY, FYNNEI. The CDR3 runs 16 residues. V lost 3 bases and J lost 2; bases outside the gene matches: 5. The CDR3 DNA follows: TGTGCCAGCAGTGACGCAGCGGGAGGAGCCTACAATGAGCAGTTCTTC. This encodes CASSDAAGGAYNEQFF.

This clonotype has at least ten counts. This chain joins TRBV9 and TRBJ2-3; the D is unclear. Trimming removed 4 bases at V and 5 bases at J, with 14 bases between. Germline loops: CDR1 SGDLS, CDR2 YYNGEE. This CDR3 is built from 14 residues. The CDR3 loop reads CASSPPTRGDTQYF. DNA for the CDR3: TGTGCCAGCAGCCCCCCTACCCGAGGAGATACGCAGTATTTT. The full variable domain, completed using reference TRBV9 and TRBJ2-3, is DSGVTQTPKHLITATGQRVTLRCSPRSGDLSVYWYQQSLDQGLQFLIQYYNGEERAKGNILERFSAQQFPDLHSELNLSSLELGDSALYFCASSPPTRGDTQYFGPGTRLTVL.

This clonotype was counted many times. In DNA form, the CDR3 reads TGTGCCAGCAGCTTAGCGGGGGACAGGGGGAGGGATACGCAGTATTTT. Amino acid sequence: CASSLAGDRGRDTQYF. This sequence joins TRBV7-8 and TRBJ2-3, with 11 bases lining up with TRBD1. J gave up 6 bases and V 0 bases, and 5 bases lay outside the gene matches. Looked up from germline, CDR1 is SGHVS and CDR2 is FQNEAQ. This CDR3 contains 16 residues.

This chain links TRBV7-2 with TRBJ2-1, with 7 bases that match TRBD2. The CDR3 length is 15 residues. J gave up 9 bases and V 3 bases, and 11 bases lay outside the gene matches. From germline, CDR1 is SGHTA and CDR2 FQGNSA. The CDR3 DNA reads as TGTGCCAGCAGCTTGCCTAGCGGTATACGAGGTGAGCAGTTCTTC. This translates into CASSLPSGIRGEQFF.

The chain's CDR3 is CASSSLSGTREQYF. The CDR3 nucleotides are TGTGCCAGCAGTTCCTTATCGGGGACTCGCGAGCAGTACTTC. J is TRBJ2-7 and V is TRBV6-2 or TRBV6-3, with a tentative D call TRBD2 (6 bases). This CDR3 spans 14 amino acids. Germline lookup yields CDR1 MNHEY and CDR2 SVGEGT. Trimming took off 4 bases at V and 6 bases at J, with 16 bases between the two ends.

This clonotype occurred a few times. This chain's CDR3 is CASRRAGTQETQYF. The DNA of the CDR3 is TGCGCCAGCAGAAGGGCAGGGACGCAAGAGACCCAGTACTTC. The chain couples TRBV5-1 to TRBJ2-5, with D perhaps assigned TRBD1 or TRBD2 (5 bases each). The CDR3 is made up of 14 amino acids. Looked up from germline, CDR1 is SGHRS and CDR2 is YFSETQ. Trimming took off 5 bases at V and 2 bases at J, with 13 bases between the two ends.

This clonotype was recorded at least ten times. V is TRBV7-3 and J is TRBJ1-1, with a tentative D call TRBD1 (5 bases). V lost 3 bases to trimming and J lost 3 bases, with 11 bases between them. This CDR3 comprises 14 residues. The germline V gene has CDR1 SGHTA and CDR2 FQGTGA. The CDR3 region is CASSFLGGDTEAFF. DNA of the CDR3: TGTGCCAGCAGCTTTTTGGGGGGAGACACTGAAGCTTTCTTT.

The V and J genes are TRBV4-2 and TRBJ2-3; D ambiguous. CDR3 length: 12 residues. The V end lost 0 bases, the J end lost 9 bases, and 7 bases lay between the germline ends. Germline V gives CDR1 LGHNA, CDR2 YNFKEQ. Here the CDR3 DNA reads TGTGCCAGCAGCCAAGATGGAGCGACGCAGTATTTT. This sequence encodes CASSQDGATQYF.

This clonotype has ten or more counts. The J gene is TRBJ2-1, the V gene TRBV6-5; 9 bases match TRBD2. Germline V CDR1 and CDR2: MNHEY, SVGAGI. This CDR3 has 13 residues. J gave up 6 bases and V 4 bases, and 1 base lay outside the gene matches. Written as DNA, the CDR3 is TGTGCCAGCAGTTGGGGACTAGCCAATGAGCAGTTCTTC. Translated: CASSWGLANEQFF.

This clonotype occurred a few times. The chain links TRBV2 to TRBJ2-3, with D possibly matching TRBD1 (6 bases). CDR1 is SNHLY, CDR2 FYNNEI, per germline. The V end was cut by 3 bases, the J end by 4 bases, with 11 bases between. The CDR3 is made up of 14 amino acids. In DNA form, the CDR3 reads TGTGCCAGCAGTGAGGGGGCCCTCGCAGATACGCAGTATTTT. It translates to CASSEGALADTQYF. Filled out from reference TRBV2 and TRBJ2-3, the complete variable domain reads EPEVTQTPSHQVTQMGQEVILRCVPISNHLYFYWYRQILGQKVEFLVSFYNNEISEKSEIFDDQFSVERPDGSNFTLKIRSTKLEDSAMYFCASSEGALADTQYFGPGTRLTVL.

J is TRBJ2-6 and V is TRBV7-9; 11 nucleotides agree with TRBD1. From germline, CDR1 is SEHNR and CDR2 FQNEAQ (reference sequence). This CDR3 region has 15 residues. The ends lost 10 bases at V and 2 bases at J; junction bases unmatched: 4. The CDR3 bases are TGTGCCATAGGACAGGGGGCAACTGGGGCCAACGTCCTGACTTTC. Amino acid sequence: CAIGQGATGANVLTF.

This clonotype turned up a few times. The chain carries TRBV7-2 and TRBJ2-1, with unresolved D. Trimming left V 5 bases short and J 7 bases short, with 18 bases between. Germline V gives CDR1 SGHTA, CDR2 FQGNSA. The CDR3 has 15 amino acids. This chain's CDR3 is CASSPVGVIGNEQFF. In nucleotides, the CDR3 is TGTGCCAGCAGCCCGGTTGGTGTCATCGGTAATGAGCAGTTCTTC.

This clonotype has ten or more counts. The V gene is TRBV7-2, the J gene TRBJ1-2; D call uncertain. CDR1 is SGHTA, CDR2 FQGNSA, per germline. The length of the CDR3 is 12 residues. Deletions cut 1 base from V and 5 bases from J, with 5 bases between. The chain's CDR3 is CASSLDIYGYTF. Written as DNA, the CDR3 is TGTGCCAGCAGCTTAGACATATATGGCTACACCTTC.